This TCR beta chain was identified during a study of T cell changes during pregnancy in multiple sclerosis. Using immunoSEQ multiplex PCR, the repertoire was profiled, and TCRdb retains in-frame clones only, with some absent. The sample lists approximately 20,000 clones; 80% to 90% were seen once. The V gene's germline CDR1 is LNHDA and CDR2 SQIVND (reference sequence). The CDR3 loop spans 15 amino acids. The ends lost 8 bases at V and 2 bases at J; junction bases unmatched: 6. The rearrangement uses TRBV19 and TRBJ1-6; TRBD1 matches at 7 bases. The origin of this receptor is a female donor in good health, enrolled as a control in a pregnancy study. This material consisted of CD8+ T cells from peripheral blood mononuclear cells, taken in the second trimester of pregnancy. The CDR3 nucleotides read TGTGCCAGTGAACAGGGGAGCACCTATAATTCACCCCTCCACTTT. This translates into CASEQGSTYNSPLHF.